This T cell receptor beta chain was captured by sequencing in a study of blood T cell repertoires in COVID-19. As for the study in general: Acute and convalescent COVID-19 specimens originated in the United States, Italy and Spain. PBMCs, B-cell-depleted T cells, or T cells provided the cDNA or gDNA that made up the material.

As processed by the authors: The authors estimated nucleated cell counts from reference gene primer amplification. The data were produced by immunoSEQ multiplex PCR, yet TCRdb's version contains in-frame clones alone and is incomplete. V, J and clone size were drawn from that table, and D and trimming were deduced from the DNA. Of nearly 300,000 clones detected, 88% appear once; the ten largest clones hold just under 7%. V was cut by 1 base and J by 3 bases, with 10 bases left in between. This CDR3 is 15 amino acids long. Germline-derived CDR1 and CDR2 are LGHNA and YNFKEQ. The rearrangement joins TRBV4-2 to TRBJ1-5; D is uncertain. The sample taken for sequencing was peripheral blood. The sequence derives from a woman in her thirties who had recovered from COVID-19. The CDR3 DNA follows: TGTGCCAGCAGCCAAGGGGAGGGCCCCAATCAGCCCCAGCATTTT. Its translation: CASSQGEGPNQPQHF.